These 18 T cell receptor beta chains were sequenced from one sample in a study of post-analysis software for immune sequencing data. Study results and limitations: About five TRBV segments were more frequent in patients than controls; TRBV5-6, TRBV5-1 and TRBV20-1 belonged to this group.

Their target antigens are unknown. Unique molecular identifiers were carried by the TCR beta cDNA libraries. From the PCR reads, TCRdb called clonotypes with MiXCR, one entry per CDR3 protein. This sample has roughly 800,000 distinct CDR3 sequences; about 27% occur once, and the top ten carry 0.5% to 0.6%. The sample taken for sequencing was blood. These TCRs come from a girl under 18 with multiple sclerosis.

As for this clonotype: A read error may produce the germline difference seen at one junction end. The chain carries TRBV10-3 and TRBJ2-5, with TRBD2 as a possible D gene (6 bases). The J call is uncertain, as TRBJ2-7 better fits the DNA end. The CDR3 totals 14 residues. Germline V gives CDR1 ENHRY, CDR2 SYGVKD. CDR3 in amino acids: CAVSEKRGEAEQYF. The CDR3 DNA reads as TGTGCCGTCAGTGAGAAGAGAGGGGAGGCCGAGCAGTACTTC.

V gene TRBV28 combines with J gene TRBJ2-3; maybe TRBD1 (7 bases). CDR3 length: 15 amino acids. CDR1 is MDHEN and CDR2 is SYDVKM in the germline V gene. The V gene lost 7 bases and the J gene lost 4 bases, with 18 bases spanning the gap. CDR3 DNA: TGTGCCAGCACCCGCCAGGGGGGTGGGGCAGATACGCAGTATTTT. The encoded protein is CASTRQGGGADTQYF. The full variable domain, in which reference TRBV28 and TRBJ2-3 provide the parts outside the CDR3, is DVKVTQSSRYLVKRTGEKVFLECVQDMDHENMFWYRQDPGLGLRLIYFSYDVKMKEKGDIPEGYSVSREKKERFSLILESASTNQTSMYLCASTRQGGGADTQYFGPGTRLTVL.

The chain employs TRBV11-2 and TRBJ2-5, with D possibly being TRBD1 (6 bases). The CDR3 runs 16 residues. Trimming pared 1 base from V and 2 bases from J, leaving 14 bases between. Per germline, CDR1 SGHAT and CDR2 FQNNGV. CDR3 in DNA: TGTGCCAGCAGCTTAGGGGGGACACCGATTCAAGAGACCCAGTACTTC. Translating gives CASSLGGTPIQETQYF.

The chain links TRBV29-1 to TRBJ2-2, with D uncertain. The CDR3 loop spans 11 amino acids. Per the germline V gene, CDR1 is SQVTM and CDR2 is ANQGSEA. V was cut by 5 bases and J by 4 bases, with 5 bases left in between. In DNA, the CDR3 is TGCAGCGTTTCAGGCACCGGGGAGCTGTTTTTT. Translating gives CSVSGTGELFF.

The chain employs TRBV28 and TRBJ2-7; D remains unclear. V was trimmed by 4 bases and J by 4 bases, leaving 14 bases between them. CDR3 length: 14 amino acids. Germline lookup yields CDR1 MDHEN and CDR2 SYDVKM. The CDR3 protein is CASSSPSVLYEQYF. The CDR3 coding sequence is TGTGCCAGCAGTTCCCCCTCCGTGCTATACGAGCAGTACTTC.

This clonotype has only a few counts. The J gene is TRBJ2-5, the V gene TRBV20-1; tentative D call: TRBD2 (6 bases). The CDR3 covers 16 residues. V was clipped by 1 base and J by 5 bases, with 20 bases between them. CDR1 is DFQATT and CDR2 is SNEGSKA in the germline V gene (reference sequence). In DNA, the CDR3 is TGCAGTGCTAGAGGGGGGGTTTTCGGGTCATTGGAGACCCAGTACTTC. Amino acid sequence: CSARGGVFGSLETQYF.

This clonotype was picked up a small number of times. V and J are TRBV7-2 and TRBJ2-7; 8 bases map to TRBD1. Germline assignment: CDR1 SGHTA and CDR2 FQGNSA. The CDR3 is 13 residues long. The V segment lost 7 bases and the J segment 3 bases; nucleotides outside the gene matches: 5. This CDR3 is CASTGQGHYEQYF. DNA for the CDR3: TGTGCCAGCACAGGACAGGGACACTACGAGCAGTACTTC. Full variable domain (missing parts from reference TRBV7-2 and TRBJ2-7): GAGVSQSPSNKVTEKGKDVELRCDPISGHTALYWYRQSLGQGLEFLIYFQGNSAPDKSGLPSDRFSAERTGGSVSTLTIQRTQQEDSAVYLCASTGQGHYEQYFGPGTRLTVT.

V and J are TRBV2 and TRBJ2-4; D ambiguous. Trimming took 3 bases from V and 0 from J, leaving 3 bases between them. Per the germline V gene, CDR1 is SNHLY and CDR2 is FYNNEI. CDR3 length: 13 amino acids. The CDR3 is CASSELAKNIQYF. CDR3 DNA: TGTGCCAGCAGTGAGCTAGCCAAAAACATTCAGTACTTC.

This chain links TRBV6-1 with TRBJ2-7, with 8 bases lining up with TRBD1. The CDR3 runs 14 residues. CDR1 and CDR2 from the germline V gene are MNHNS and SASEGT. J was trimmed by 3 bases and V by 1 base; bases with no gene match: 2. The CDR3 spells CASSEGTGHYEQYF. The CDR3 nucleotides are TGTGCCAGCAGTGAAGGGACAGGGCACTACGAGCAGTACTTC.

This clonotype occurred a few times. The chain is built from TRBV18 and TRBJ2-1; no clear D. CDR3 length: 15 residues. Deletions cut 0 bases from V and 4 bases from J, with 10 bases between. CDR1 KGHSH and CDR2 LQKENI come from the germline V gene. The CDR3 region is CASSPPVVSYNEQFF. CDR3 DNA sequence: TGTGCCAGCTCACCACCGGTGGTATCTTACAATGAGCAGTTCTTC.

With respect to this clonotype: The junction shows a germline mismatch at one end, possibly a read error. The gene calls are TRBV28 and TRBJ2-5, with a weak D call TRBD2 (6 bases). Looked up from germline, CDR1 is MDHEN and CDR2 is SYDVKM. The CDR3 has 15 residues. The CDR3 spells CANSPPAGTFETQYF. In nucleotides, the CDR3 is TGTGCCAACAGTCCGCCGGCGGGGACCTTCGAGACCCAGTACTTC.

The CDR3 bases are TGCAGTGCTAGCAGGCCTCCCTCTGGGGGAGATACGCAGTATTTT. It specifies CSASRPPSGGDTQYF. The V gene is TRBV20-1, the J gene TRBJ2-3; D tentatively reads TRBD1 or TRBD2 (5 bases each). Per the germline V gene, CDR1 is DFQATT and CDR2 is SNEGSKA (reference sequence). The CDR3 extends over 15 amino acids. V lost 3 bases and J lost 5, with 18 bases in between.

The chain employs TRBV20-1 and TRBJ2-5, with 10 nucleotides matching TRBD2. The CDR3 loop spans 15 amino acids. Germline loops: CDR1 DFQATT, CDR2 SNEGSKA (reference sequence). Written as DNA, the CDR3 is TGCAGCCACTACATAGCGGGGGGCTACCAAGAGACCCAGTACTTC. This encodes CSHYIAGGYQETQYF.

With regard to this clonotype: The junction and the germline gene differ at one end; a read error may be behind it. The rearrangement uses TRBV3-1 and TRBJ2-1, with TRBD2 matching over 10 bases. CDR3 length equals 16 residues. Germline CDR1 and CDR2: LGHDT and YNNKEL (reference sequence). CDR3 in amino acids: CARSQDPSGRYNEQFF. CDR3 bases: TGTGCCAGGAGCCAAGACCCTAGCGGGAGATACAATGAGCAGTTCTTC.

This clonotype was counted only a few times. The rearrangement uses TRBV20-1 and TRBJ1-4; tentatively, D is TRBD1 (5 bases). The germline CDR1 and CDR2 sequences are DFQATT and SNEGSKA (reference sequence). This CDR3 has 13 residues. V was clipped by 3 bases and J by 5 bases, with 10 bases between them. CDR3 sequence (DNA): TGCAGTGCTAGCGCCAGGGCAAATGAAAAACTGTTTTTT. It translates to CSASARANEKLFF.

The chain carries TRBV20-1 and TRBJ1-2; D unresolved. Germline lookup yields CDR1 DFQATT and CDR2 SNEGSKA (reference sequence). Trimming took 0 bases from V and 1 from J, leaving 15 bases between them. The CDR3 covers 16 residues. CDR3 residues: CSAREGRMRNNYGYTF. CDR3 sequence (DNA): TGCAGTGCTAGAGAAGGGAGGATGCGGAATAACTATGGCTACACCTTC.

In its sample, this clonotype was seen many times. The J gene is TRBJ2-5, the V gene TRBV12-3 or TRBV12-4; D uncertain. CDR3 size: 13 residues. Trimming took off 2 bases at V and 2 bases at J, with 6 bases between the two ends. The CDR3 loop reads CASSLFQQETQYF. The CDR3 DNA reads as TGTGCCAGCAGTTTATTTCAGCAAGAGACCCAGTACTTC.

The genes are TRBV10-3 and TRBJ2-1; 8 bases match TRBD1. Germline trimming cut 0 bases from V and 3 bases from J; bases unmatched to any gene: 7. CDR3 length: 17 amino acids. The germline CDR1 and CDR2 sequences are ENHRY and SYGVKD. The CDR3 DNA reads as TGTGCCATCAGTGAGTCGCGGCAGGGGGCTTACTACAATGAGCAGTTCTTC. Protein sequence: CAISESRQGAYYNEQFF.